A selection of T cell receptor beta chains follows, all from one sample in a study of blood T cell repertoires in COVID-19. The data were produced by immunoSEQ multiplex PCR, yet TCRdb's version contains in-frame clones alone and is incomplete. The sample consists of roughly 150,000 clones, about 88% of them appearing once. The sequencing input was peripheral blood. The source of these receptors is an elderly woman with COVID-19, enrolled during active disease. Both conserved end residues are part of each CDR3. The order of the fields is V gene, clone size, J gene, D gene, CDR3 protein, CDR3 DNA. D genes are given only for firm matches. The size field is filled for only some rows; it gives once, few, many or a size class.

v_call: TRBV19
clone_size: NA
j_call: TRBJ2-2
d_call: TRBD2
cdr3_aa: CASRSAGDKDTGELFF
cdr3_nt: TGTGCCAGTAGGTCCGCGGGGGATAAGGACACCGGGGAGCTGTTTTTT

v_call: TRBV4-3
clone_size: NA
j_call: TRBJ1-6
d_call: NA
cdr3_aa: CASSHSRAVDSPLHF
cdr3_nt: TGCGCCAGCAGCCATTCCAGGGCGGTGGATTCACCCCTCCACTTT

v_call: TRBV3-1/TRBV3-2
clone_size: NA
j_call: TRBJ1-6
d_call: TRBD1
cdr3_aa: CASSSDRINSPLHF
cdr3_nt: TGTGCCAGCAGCTCGGACAGGATTAATTCACCCCTCCACTTT

v_call: TRBV6-1
clone_size: NA
j_call: TRBJ2-1
d_call: TRBD1
cdr3_aa: CASSEAAGGSEQFF
cdr3_nt: TGTGCCAGCAGTGAAGCCGCAGGGGGCAGTGAGCAGTTCTTC

v_call: TRBV5-8
clone_size: NA
j_call: TRBJ1-2
d_call: TRBD1
cdr3_aa: CASSLASDRIFYGYTF
cdr3_nt: TGTGCCAGCAGCTTGGCCTCGGACAGGATTTTCTATGGCTACACCTTC

v_call: TRBV24-1
clone_size: few
j_call: TRBJ1-5
d_call: TRBD1
cdr3_aa: CATRAGGNQPQHF
cdr3_nt: TGTGCCACCAGAGCAGGGGGTAATCAGCCCCAGCATTTT

v_call: TRBV28
clone_size: NA
j_call: TRBJ2-7
d_call: TRBD1
cdr3_aa: CASSTRDSLRGQYF
cdr3_nt: TGTGCCAGCAGTACACGGGACAGCTTACGCGGGCAGTACTTC

v_call: TRBV6-2/TRBV6-3
clone_size: NA
j_call: TRBJ2-3
d_call: TRBD2
cdr3_aa: CASSYTSGRDTQYF
cdr3_nt: TGTGCCAGCAGTTACACTAGCGGGAGGGATACGCAGTATTTT

v_call: TRBV18
clone_size: NA
j_call: TRBJ2-2
d_call: TRBD2
cdr3_aa: CASSPPMASGSGTGELFF
cdr3_nt: TGTGCCAGCTCACCACCCATGGCTAGCGGGTCGGGCACCGGGGAGCTGTTTTTT

v_call: TRBV19
clone_size: NA
j_call: TRBJ1-5
d_call: TRBD1
cdr3_aa: CASSGPGQGVNQPQHF
cdr3_nt: TGTGCCAGTAGTGGACCGGGACAGGGGGTCAATCAGCCCCAGCATTTT

v_call: TRBV20-1
clone_size: NA
j_call: TRBJ2-1
d_call: NA
cdr3_aa: CSAGEGEQFF
cdr3_nt: TGCAGTGCGGGAGAAGGGGAGCAGTTCTTC

v_call: TRBV5-3
clone_size: NA
j_call: TRBJ2-7
d_call: NA
cdr3_aa: CARSSRTNEQYF
cdr3_nt: TGTGCCAGAAGCTCAAGGACTAACGAGCAGTACTTC

v_call: TRBV7-2
clone_size: once
j_call: TRBJ2-7
d_call: TRBD1
cdr3_aa: CASSLVTGDYEQYF
cdr3_nt: TGTGCCAGCAGCTTAGTTACAGGGGACTACGAGCAGTACTTC

v_call: TRBV5-1
clone_size: NA
j_call: TRBJ2-1
d_call: TRBD2
cdr3_aa: CASSLASGSLALDEQFF
cdr3_nt: TGCGCCAGCAGCTTGGCTAGCGGGAGTTTGGCTTTGGATGAGCAGTTCTTC

v_call: TRBV19
clone_size: NA
j_call: TRBJ2-2
d_call: NA
cdr3_aa: CASSTPLTGYGYTGELFF
cdr3_nt: TGTGCCAGTAGTACACCGCTCACAGGGTATGGATACACCGGGGAGCTGTTTTTT

v_call: TRBV3-1/TRBV3-2
clone_size: NA
j_call: TRBJ2-7
d_call: NA
cdr3_aa: CASSQGRSSYEQYF
cdr3_nt: TGTGCCAGCAGCCAGGGGAGAAGCTCCTACGAGCAGTACTTC

v_call: TRBV7-9
clone_size: NA
j_call: TRBJ2-7
d_call: NA
cdr3_aa: CASKADGYEQYF
cdr3_nt: TGTGCCAGCAAAGCGGACGGGTACGAGCAGTACTTC

v_call: TRBV20-1
clone_size: NA
j_call: TRBJ1-2
d_call: NA
cdr3_aa: CSARPGAGYTF
cdr3_nt: TGCAGTGCTAGACCCGGAGCCGGCTACACCTTC

v_call: TRBV18
clone_size: NA
j_call: TRBJ1-6
d_call: NA
cdr3_aa: CASSPLQGLTSPLHF
cdr3_nt: TGTGCCAGCTCACCGCTACAGGGATTAACGTCACCCCTCCACTTT

v_call: TRBV12-5
clone_size: NA
j_call: TRBJ2-3
d_call: TRBD1
cdr3_aa: CASGTGVRTDTQYF
cdr3_nt: TGTGCTAGTGGGACAGGGGTTCGGACAGATACGCAGTATTTT

v_call: TRBV7-2
clone_size: NA
j_call: TRBJ1-4
d_call: TRBD1
cdr3_aa: CASSLVTGDEKLFF
cdr3_nt: TGTGCCAGCAGCTTAGTAACAGGGGACGAAAAACTGTTTTTT

v_call: TRBV29-1
clone_size: NA
j_call: TRBJ1-2
d_call: NA
cdr3_aa: CSVTLPLRGRGYGYTF
cdr3_nt: TGCAGCGTTACCCTCCCTCTCAGGGGCAGGGGATATGGCTACACCTTC

v_call: TRBV25-1
clone_size: NA
j_call: TRBJ2-7
d_call: NA
cdr3_aa: CASIRGIPPYEQYF
cdr3_nt: TGTGCCAGCATTCGGGGTATCCCCCCCTACGAGCAGTACTTC

v_call: TRBV27
clone_size: NA
j_call: TRBJ2-7
d_call: TRBD1
cdr3_aa: CASSPLQGADEQYF
cdr3_nt: TGTGCCAGCAGTCCTCTTCAGGGGGCGGACGAGCAGTACTTC

v_call: TRBV7-9
clone_size: NA
j_call: TRBJ2-3
d_call: TRBD2
cdr3_aa: CASSLRRTAGADTQYF
cdr3_nt: TGTGCCAGCAGCTTACGAAGAACGGCGGGAGCAGATACGCAGTATTTT

v_call: TRBV15
clone_size: NA
j_call: TRBJ1-1
d_call: NA
cdr3_aa: CATSARVNTEAFF
cdr3_nt: TGTGCCACCAGCGCCCGAGTGAACACTGAAGCTTTCTTT

v_call: TRBV9
clone_size: NA
j_call: TRBJ2-7
d_call: NA
cdr3_aa: CASSQTGTNSYEQYF
cdr3_nt: TGTGCCAGCAGCCAGACCGGGACAAACTCCTACGAGCAGTACTTC

v_call: TRBV3-1/TRBV3-2
clone_size: NA
j_call: TRBJ1-1
d_call: NA
cdr3_aa: CASSQVQGETEAFF
cdr3_nt: TGTGCCAGCAGCCAAGTACAGGGTGAAACTGAAGCTTTCTTT

v_call: TRBV5-1
clone_size: NA
j_call: TRBJ1-5
d_call: TRBD1
cdr3_aa: CASSFGQGDQPQHF
cdr3_nt: TGCGCCAGCAGCTTCGGACAGGGGGATCAGCCCCAGCATTTT

v_call: TRBV11-3
clone_size: few
j_call: TRBJ2-1
d_call: TRBD2
cdr3_aa: CASSLGGGAPNDEQFF
cdr3_nt: TGTGCCAGCAGCTTAGGCGGGGGGGCCCCAAACGATGAGCAGTTCTTC

v_call: TRBV18
clone_size: NA
j_call: TRBJ1-3
d_call: NA
cdr3_aa: CASSAGLAGNTIYF
cdr3_nt: TGTGCCAGCTCGGCAGGACTCGCTGGAAACACCATATATTTT

v_call: TRBV12-3/TRBV12-4
clone_size: NA
j_call: TRBJ1-1
d_call: TRBD1
cdr3_aa: CASSQQGSTEAFF
cdr3_nt: TGTGCCAGCAGTCAACAGGGGAGTACTGAAGCTTTCTTT

v_call: TRBV7-8
clone_size: NA
j_call: TRBJ1-5
d_call: NA
cdr3_aa: CASSLAGDQPQHF
cdr3_nt: TGTGCCAGCAGCTTAGCCGGGGATCAGCCCCAGCATTTT

v_call: TRBV5-6
clone_size: NA
j_call: TRBJ1-1
d_call: TRBD1
cdr3_aa: CASSLLGTGGWDTEAFF
cdr3_nt: TGTGCCAGCAGCTTGTTGGGGACAGGGGGCTGGGACACTGAAGCTTTCTTT

v_call: TRBV7-2
clone_size: NA
j_call: TRBJ2-1
d_call: NA
cdr3_aa: CASSLDGGNNEQFF
cdr3_nt: TGTGCCAGCAGCTTAGACGGCGGTAACAATGAGCAGTTCTTC

v_call: TRBV7-9
clone_size: NA
j_call: TRBJ1-2
d_call: TRBD1
cdr3_aa: CASSPTGGDGYTF
cdr3_nt: TGTGCCAGCAGCCCTACAGGGGGCGATGGCTACACCTTC

v_call: TRBV12-3/TRBV12-4
clone_size: NA
j_call: TRBJ2-1
d_call: NA
cdr3_aa: CASSLSLANEQFF
cdr3_nt: TGTGCCAGCAGTTTAAGTCTAGCGAATGAGCAGTTCTTC

v_call: TRBV7-9
clone_size: few
j_call: TRBJ2-1
d_call: TRBD2
cdr3_aa: CASSSGGNEQFF
cdr3_nt: TGTGCCAGCAGCTCGGGGGGCAATGAGCAGTTCTTC

v_call: TRBV6-4
clone_size: once
j_call: TRBJ1-2
d_call: TRBD1
cdr3_aa: CASKGQNNYGYTF
cdr3_nt: TGTGCCAGCAAGGGACAGAATAACTATGGCTACACCTTC

v_call: TRBV24-1
clone_size: NA
j_call: TRBJ1-5
d_call: NA
cdr3_aa: CATSEPGISQPQHF
cdr3_nt: TGTGCCACCAGTGAACCAGGGATCAGTCAGCCCCAGCATTTT

v_call: TRBV6-2/TRBV6-3
clone_size: NA
j_call: TRBJ2-7
d_call: NA
cdr3_aa: CASSYLDHLRAYEQYF
cdr3_nt: TGTGCCAGCAGTTACCTTGACCACCTGCGGGCCTACGAGCAGTACTTC

v_call: TRBV27
clone_size: NA
j_call: TRBJ1-2
d_call: NA
cdr3_aa: CASSPARQGTYGYTF
cdr3_nt: TGTGCCAGCAGCCCCGCCCGCCAGGGGACCTATGGCTACACCTTC

v_call: TRBV27
clone_size: NA
j_call: TRBJ1-1
d_call: NA
cdr3_aa: CASSLYGRGQNTEAFF
cdr3_nt: TGTGCCAGCAGTTTATACGGTAGGGGACAGAACACTGAAGCTTTCTTT

v_call: TRBV9
clone_size: NA
j_call: TRBJ2-1
d_call: TRBD2
cdr3_aa: CASSVEFSTRGLAGDNEQFF
cdr3_nt: TGTGCCAGCAGCGTAGAGTTTTCTACTCGAGGACTAGCGGGAGACAATGAGCAGTTCTTC

v_call: TRBV9
clone_size: NA
j_call: TRBJ1-4
d_call: TRBD1
cdr3_aa: CASSVRGQGAEKLFF
cdr3_nt: TGTGCCAGCAGCGTAAGGGGACAGGGTGCCGAAAAACTGTTTTTT

v_call: TRBV11-2
clone_size: NA
j_call: TRBJ2-3
d_call: NA
cdr3_aa: CASSLRTATDTQYF
cdr3_nt: TGTGCCAGCAGCTTAAGGACTGCCACAGATACGCAGTATTTT

v_call: TRBV28
clone_size: NA
j_call: TRBJ2-7
d_call: TRBD2
cdr3_aa: CASSSTGGVTYEQYF
cdr3_nt: TGTGCCAGCAGTTCAACGGGAGGGGTAACCTACGAGCAGTACTTC

v_call: TRBV3-1/TRBV3-2
clone_size: NA
j_call: TRBJ1-3
d_call: NA
cdr3_aa: CASSQIWGHTIYF
cdr3_nt: TGTGCCAGCAGCCAAATTTGGGGCCACACCATATATTTT

v_call: TRBV10-2
clone_size: NA
j_call: TRBJ1-2
d_call: NA
cdr3_aa: CASSHTRDWGYTF
cdr3_nt: TGCGCCAGCAGCCATACTAGGGACTGGGGCTACACCTTC

v_call: TRBV12-3/TRBV12-4
clone_size: NA
j_call: TRBJ2-1
d_call: NA
cdr3_aa: CASSWANNEQFF
cdr3_nt: TGTGCCAGCAGCTGGGCCAACAATGAGCAGTTCTTC

v_call: TRBV3-1/TRBV3-2
clone_size: once
j_call: TRBJ1-5
d_call: NA
cdr3_aa: CASSQWGSRSNQPQHF
cdr3_nt: TGTGCCAGCAGCCAATGGGGCAGCCGTAGCAATCAGCCCCAGCATTTT